The sequence of this TCR beta chain was determined in a study of blood T cell repertoires in COVID-19. Study at large: Sites in the United States, Italy and Spain provided acute and convalescent COVID-19 samples. T cells, B-cell-depleted T cells, or PBMCs supplied cDNA or gDNA.

V was trimmed by 2 bases and J by 5 bases, leaving 13 bases between them. The CDR3 covers 15 residues. Germline CDR1 is MNHEY and CDR2 is SVGEGT. Per the authors' pipeline: The authors estimated nucleated cell counts from reference gene primer amplification. Profiling relied on immunoSEQ multiplex PCR, and the TCRdb table lists in-frame clones only, not all of them. V, J and clone size are taken as reported in that table, and D and trimming were inferred from the DNA itself. The data show 300,000 to 450,000 clones, around 92% seen once. A Seattle source enrolled patients during active infection and followed them longitudinally.

Sequencing was carried out using peripheral blood. This sequence originates from a woman under 40 with COVID-19, enrolled during active disease. The J gene is TRBJ2-1, the V gene TRBV6-2 or TRBV6-3; tentatively, D is TRBD2 (6 bases). For the CDR3, the DNA is TGTGCCAGCAGTTACGGCGGCGGGACCGACAATGAGCAGTTCTTC. It specifies CASSYGGGTDNEQFF.